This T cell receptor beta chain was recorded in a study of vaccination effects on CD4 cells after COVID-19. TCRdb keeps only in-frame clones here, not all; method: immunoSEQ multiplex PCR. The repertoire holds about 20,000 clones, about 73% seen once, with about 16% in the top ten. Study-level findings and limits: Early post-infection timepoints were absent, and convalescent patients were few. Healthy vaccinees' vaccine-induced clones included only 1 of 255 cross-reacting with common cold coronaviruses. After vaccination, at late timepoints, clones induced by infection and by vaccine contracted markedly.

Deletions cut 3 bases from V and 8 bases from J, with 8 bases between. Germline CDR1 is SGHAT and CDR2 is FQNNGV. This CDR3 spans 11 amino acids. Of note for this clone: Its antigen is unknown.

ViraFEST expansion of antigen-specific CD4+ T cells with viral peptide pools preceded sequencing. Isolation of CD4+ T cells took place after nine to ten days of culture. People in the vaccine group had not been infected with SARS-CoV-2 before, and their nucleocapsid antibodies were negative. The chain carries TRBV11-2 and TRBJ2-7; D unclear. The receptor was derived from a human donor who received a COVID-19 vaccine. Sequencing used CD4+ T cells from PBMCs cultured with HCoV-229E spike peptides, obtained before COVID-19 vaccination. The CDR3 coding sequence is TGTGCCAGCAGCTTCCCCGACAAGCAGTACTTC. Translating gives CASSFPDKQYF.